This T cell receptor beta chain was obtained from a study of cytomegalovirus exposure and HLA in healthy donors (dated 2017 in TCRdb). Some background on the complete study: An earlier analysis of under 600 of the donors reported more than 250 Gb of sequence data and roughly 100 million unique TCR beta sequences from 150 million to 200 million T cells. Approximately 330 gigabases of sequencing data and around 85 million unique TCR sequences made up an early release that covered roughly 670 HLA-typed donors. Among the roughly 380 genotyped donors, approximately 77% belonged to the genetic ancestry cluster associated with self-reported Caucasian donors. The study was designed to test whether signatures of past pathogen exposure could be identified by cataloging public T cell receptors. Using immunosequencing, the study profiled T cell repertoires from some 670 subjects and related those repertoires to cytomegalovirus serostatus. A separate validation cohort of 100 to 150 different subjects was used in addition to the roughly 700-subject first cohort. To predict cytomegalovirus infection status, the study brought together high-throughput TCR immunosequencing, statistical association of individual TCRs with disease status, and machine learning. To study patterns of TCR occurrence, a later analysis re-analyzed previously published TCR beta repertoires from hundreds of donors and added high-resolution HLA genotyping. In the later analysis, no new phenotypic data were used to find candidate immune exposures; instead, reliance was placed on TCR beta sequences and their occurrence across donors. An earlier analysis of 587 of the donors applied high-throughput TCR beta sequencing to assess whether each TCR beta V gene segment acted as functional or pseudogenic. Donor age, sex, ethnicity and CMV serostatus were compiled alongside the repertoire data. A later genetic analysis took genome-wide SNP genotypes for about 65% of the 666 donors and used that subset as a discovery cohort. All discovery cohort repertoires had been generated using a single sequencing platform. HLA typing covered class I and class II loci at four-digit resolution. Typing coverage varied by locus: roughly 629-640 donors for A, B, C, DRB1 and DQB1; 522 for DQA1; approximately 610 for DPA1; some 470 for DPB1. Roughly 5 DR-DQ haplotypes were handled as single units for association and clustering, since linkage in the cohort was strong. Among 350 to 400 genotyped donors of the cohort, an average of roughly 240,000 unique TCR beta nucleotide sequences were sequenced per donor, roughly 20% of them non-productive.

CDR1 is given as MNHEY and CDR2 as SMNVEV, both from the germline V gene (reference sequence). V is reduced by 2 bases and J by 4 bases, leaving a spacing of 21 bases between them. The CDR3 spans 18 residues, from the cysteine through the phenylalanine. Just CDR3 DNA is preserved here, 54 bases in frame from base 1. In total, 666 healthy bone marrow donors made up the cohort. At the time of sampling, all cohort members were nominally healthy, though unrecorded immune exposures were likely present. The donor was CMV seropositive and belonged to the group of around 300 seropositive cohort members. Each donor provided a peripheral blood sample, and peripheral blood mononuclear cells were used for TCR beta sequencing. The Qiagen DNeasy Blood Extraction Kit was used to extract genomic DNA from the blood cell samples. About this clone: No antigen is known for it. There are no base qualities to consult, and no much larger clone falls within one base.

On the study overall, not on this receptor specifically: Sequencing depth was assumed to be roughly uniform across donors in the presence/absence analyses, though that assumption may not hold. V-gene and J-gene trimming of TCR beta chains was associated with a missense DCLRE1C variant in a later genetic analysis, and the association was replicated in an independent cohort. Because some donors lacked HLA typing at each locus, the association tests relied only on the typed subset. A cluster of highly shared sequence variants was judged likely to be a technical artifact of the sequencing pipeline. Strong co-occurrence of HLA alleles, especially DR and DQ, made assigning TCR associations to individual alleles difficult. Compared with the approximately 710-donor mean, donors in an Asian-associated ancestry cluster had fewer N-insertions in productive TCRs, according to a later genetic analysis. In vitro tests confirmed that three of the cytomegalovirus-associated TCR beta chains recognize cytomegalovirus antigens. In both the original and validation cohorts, the classifier was reported to diagnose cytomegalovirus status with high specificity and sensitivity. In this cohort, only TCR beta chains were sequenced, and detectable features were limited by the absence of alpha or paired-chain data. In a later analysis, HLA-associated TCR beta chains were found to be more clonally expanded and to have lower generation probabilities than equally common non-associated chains. A later analysis associated about 17,000 TCR beta sequences with specific HLA alleles at a false discovery rate of 0.05. Several of the top co-occurrence clusters appeared to be linked to parvovirus B19, influenza, CMV and Epstein-Barr virus, according to a later analysis. Because counts were too low, some 17 rarely observed V segments, including chromosome 9 orphons, were left out of the earlier analysis of a few hundred of the donors. Linkage disequilibrium might explain the correlated functional status among segregating V segments, but an unknown experimental factor could not be ruled out. In a later analysis, most CMV-associated TCR beta chains were found to appear HLA-restricted, with HLA associations seemingly driven largely by CMV exposure. According to a later analysis, TCR association rates differed among HLA loci, with DRB1 alleles showing the most associated TCRs and HLA-C alleles showing the fewest. Because the 87-base-pair reads could not distinguish some IMGT-functional V segments, including TRBV6-2 and TRBV6-3, those segments were excluded. Most TCR sequences were observed very rarely across donors, whereas some public TCRs were present in many individuals. A further reported finding was that TCR beta sequences accurately predicted the HLA-A and HLA-B alleles for most subjects in the first cohort. A total of 150 or so TCR beta chains were listed by the study as associated with cytomegalovirus. CMV serostatus was the only immune exposure information available for the cohort. The authors suggested that the approach could potentially be generalized to other disease states and immunological phenotypes. In an earlier analysis of some 550 of the donors, most TCR beta V segments were observed in productive rearrangements about 87% or about 30% of the time, broadly matching IMGT annotations.

The library was produced with the immunoSEQ multiplex PCR assay. For the multiplex PCR, a mixture combining 60 forward primers for TCR Vbeta segments and 13 reverse primers for TCR Jbeta segments was used. The CDR3 region of rearranged TCR beta genes was amplified from genomic DNA by a multiplex PCR assay. The Illumina HiSeq System was used to sequence the amplified TCR beta libraries as 87-base-pair reads. The original pipeline was this. Across the 666 repertoires, a later analysis counted approximately 83 million unique TCR beta chains, 8.5 million to 12 million of which were shared by at least two donors. To remove PCR and sequencing errors, raw reads were error-corrected and collapsed into unique sequences using a nearest-neighbor algorithm that merged closely related sequences. CDR3 sequences were aligned to IMGT reference sequences to assign V, D and J gene segments. For a sequence to be retained, at least a six-nucleotide match to both a V gene segment and a J gene segment was required. Rearrangements were classified as productive when the CDR3 lacked stop codons and remained in frame with V and J, and all other rearrangements were classified as non-productive. CDR3 was defined by IMGT convention, running from the second conserved V-encoded cysteine to the conserved J-encoded phenylalanine. In an earlier analysis of approximately 500 of the donors, sequences lacking an unambiguous match to a single V gene segment were excluded. An earlier analysis of fewer than 750 of the donors called V segments functional above 56.7% productive rearrangements and segregating when the between-donor standard deviation exceeded 5%. A statistical classification framework was developed to diagnose cytomegalovirus status using the catalog of TCR beta chain sequences. V and J gene assignment, in a later analysis, came from comparing TCR nucleotide sequences with IMGT/GENE-DB human TR gene sequences. The TCRdist pipeline was used in a later analysis to assign CDR3 sequences and most-parsimonious VDJ recombination scenarios. In a later analysis, each TCR beta chain was defined by its CDR3 amino acid sequence together with its V-gene family, and reads lacking a unique V-gene family were excluded. A later analysis removed over 500 highly shared, low-generation-probability nucleotide sequences to deal with suspected cross-contamination and a sequencing artifact. In a later analysis, a clonal expansion index was calculated for each public chain from normalized within-repertoire ranks of inferred template counts. A later analysis computed generation probabilities with a VDJ recombination model fitted to out-of-frame rearrangements, and checked the results against IGoR. In a later analysis, TCR-TCR, TCR-HLA and TCR-CMV co-occurrence was scored with hypergeometric tests, and a repertoire-size bias correction was applied to TCR pairs. A later analysis estimated false discovery rates by permuting HLA or CMV assignments 20 times. In a later analysis, co-occurring TCRs were grouped using DBSCAN, with TCRdist sequence similarity added in when clustering inside HLA-allele-positive subsets. For co-occurrence clustering, repertoires with fewer than 30,000 or more than 120,000 public chains were excluded, along with roughly 5 repertoires with anomalous nucleotide sharing. TCRdb took this table from immuneACCESS and kept in-frame rearrangements with V and J called. Such tables lack part of the clones; where checked against another copy, unresolved V genes explain under half of the gap, and the rest is unexplained. The DNA was the basis for D and trimming; V, J and clone size are from that table. This sample has 110,000 or so clones in its table, and approximately 11% of those were observed once. The ten largest clones add up to 16% of the sample.

The sequence was obtained from a man in his forties in good health and CMV-seropositive. The chain was built from TRBV27 and TRBJ1-5; a tentative D match to TRBD1 spans 6 bases. Sequencing was performed on PBMCs. CDR3 region: CASSLIPPGVWGNQPQHF. The DNA is TGTGCCAGCAGTTTAATCCCACCAGGGGTTTGGGGGAATCAGCCCCAGCATTTT.